These T cell receptor beta chains were read from a single sample in a study of blood T cells in healthy people across ages. TCRdb re-called the 5' RACE reads through MiXCR, storing one row per CDR3 protein. The repertoire has some 880,000 distinct CDR3 sequences, 35% to 40% of them found once; the top ten carry over 10%. Sequenced input: blood. These receptor sequences come from a young man in good health. Both conserved end residues are part of each CDR3. Each record gives: D gene, J gene, V gene, clone size, CDR3 DNA, CDR3 protein. The D gene is left open where the match is weak. Clone size is not always given. Where it is, it says once, few, many or a class for expanded clones.

TRBD2,TRBJ2-1,TRBV14,many,TGTGCCAGCAGGTCAACTAGCGGTTCCTACAATGAGCAGTTCTTC,CASRSTSGSYNEQFF
TRBD1,TRBJ2-1,TRBV7-2,NA,TGTGCCAGCAGCTCCCGTGGCGCAGGACAGGGTGAGGAGCAGTTCTTC,CASSSRGAGQGEEQFF
NA,TRBJ1-1,TRBV5-1,few,TGCGCCAGCAGCTTCCAGGGGATCACTGAAGCTTTCTTT,CASSFQGITEAFF
NA,TRBJ2-3,TRBV2,few,TGTGCCAGCAGTGAAGTCACGAGGGGGACAGATACGCAGTATTTT,CASSEVTRGTDTQYF
TRBD2,TRBJ2-7,TRBV7-2,NA,TGTGCCAGCAGCTTGGGCCTAGCGGGGTACGACGAGCAGTACTTC,CASSLGLAGYDEQYF
TRBD1,TRBJ1-2,TRBV20-1,NA,TGCAGTGCTGGACAGGGCTGGGGTGGTGGCTACACCTTT,CSAGQGWGGGYTF
TRBD1,TRBJ1-2,TRBV6-2/TRBV6-3,few,TGTGCCAGCGGCCCGGGACAGAGTAACTATGGCTACACCTTC,CASGPGQSNYGYTF
NA,TRBJ2-7,TRBV12-3/TRBV12-4,many,TGTGCCAGCAGTTTATGGGACGAGCAGTACTTC,CASSLWDEQYF
TRBD2,TRBJ2-3,TRBV20-1,few,TGCAGTGCTGGCGGCGGGGAGGGCGCAGATACGCAGTATTTT,CSAGGGEGADTQYF
NA,TRBJ1-1,TRBV10-3,NA,TGTGCCATCAGTGACCCGACAGCTCACACTGAAGCTTTCTTT,CAISDPTAHTEAFF
TRBD1,TRBJ2-7,TRBV10-3,few,TGTGCCATCAGCCGACAGGGGAATGAGCAGTACTTC,CAISRQGNEQYF
NA,TRBJ1-2,TRBV13,NA,TGTACCAGCAGCTCGACAGCTAACTATGGCTACACCTTC,CTSSSTANYGYTF
NA,TRBJ2-7,TRBV10-3,many,TGTGCCATCAGTGAGGGTACGGGACCGACCTACGAGCAGTACTTC,CAISEGTGPTYEQYF
NA,TRBJ1-6,TRBV5-1,few,TGCGCCAGCAGCTTGGTTTCCGACAGTGATAATTCACCCCTCCACTTT,CASSLVSDSDNSPLHF
NA,TRBJ2-5,TRBV21-1,NA,TGTGCCAGCAGCAAAGGCGGGGTTGGGCAAAAAGCGACCCAGTACTTC,CASSKGGVGQKATQYF
NA,TRBJ2-2,TRBV20-1,NA,TGCAGTGCTAGACCAGGACAGACCACCGGGGAGCTGTTTTTT,CSARPGQTTGELFF
TRBD1,TRBJ1-6,TRBV6-5,NA,TGTGCCAGCAGAGACAGGGGGAAGTCCGGCCATTCACCCCCCCACTTT,CASRDRGKSGHSPPHF
NA,TRBJ1-5,TRBV6-1,few,TGTGCCAGCAAACCGACCGTGACAGGTCATTCGCTTAGCAATCAGCCCCAGCATTTT,CASKPTVTGHSLSNQPQHF
TRBD1,TRBJ1-2,TRBV20-1,NA,TGCAGTGCTAGAGATGACAGGGGCTACTATGGCTACACCTTC,CSARDDRGYYGYTF
TRBD1,TRBJ1-5,TRBV25-1,NA,TGTGCCAGCAGTGACAACACAGGGGTAGGACAGCCCCAGCATTTT,CASSDNTGVGQPQHF
NA,TRBJ1-4,TRBV12-3/TRBV12-4,NA,TGTGCCAGCAGTTTAAGTGGAGACCTAGAAAAACTGTTTTTT,CASSLSGDLEKLFF
TRBD1,TRBJ1-1,TRBV4-3,NA,TGCGCCAGCAGCCCAGCCACAGGGGGCACTGAAGCTTTCTTT,CASSPATGGTEAFF
NA,TRBJ2-5,TRBV20-1,many,TGCAGTGCTAGAGGCCCAGCTGGACAGGAGGGGGGGGAGACCCAGTACTTC,CSARGPAGQEGGETQYF
NA,TRBJ1-1,TRBV14,NA,TGTGCCAGCAGCCAAGATATGTGGCCGAACACTGAAGCTTTCTTT,CASSQDMWPNTEAFF
TRBD2,TRBJ2-1,TRBV29-1,few,TGCAGCTCCCCACTTGGGGGGGAAAGCAATGAGCAGTTCTTC,CSSPLGGESNEQFF
NA,TRBJ2-5,TRBV6-5,few,TGTGCCAGCAGCCCCCTGGTCCCACAGACGGAGACCCAGTACTTC,CASSPLVPQTETQYF
NA,TRBJ1-1,TRBV5-1,NA,TGCGCCAGCAGGCGGGAGGTCAGTGGAAGAATTGAAGCTTTCTTT,CASRREVSGRIEAFF
NA,TRBJ1-6,TRBV13,NA,TGTGCCAGCAGCTTAGGAAACCTTAATAATTCACCCCTCCACTTT,CASSLGNLNNSPLHF